The rows below give T cell receptor beta chains drawn from one sample of a study of blood T cell repertoires in COVID-19. Repertoires were generated with immunoSEQ multiplex PCR, while TCRdb's copy carries only in-frame clones and drops some. This table holds roughly 78,000 clones, approximately 86% found once. Sequencing input: peripheral blood. The receptors were gathered from a man aged 50-60 years with acute or convalescent COVID-19. Both conserved end residues are part of each CDR3. The D gene is left open where the match is weak. Not every row has a clone size; where given, it reads once, few, many or a size class.

clone size	V gene	J gene	D gene	CDR3 DNA	CDR3 protein
.	TRBV7-7	TRBJ1-3	.	TGTGCTAGCAGCCCCACGACAGCCAGCTCTGGAAACACCATATATTTT	CASSPTTASSGNTIYF
.	TRBV10-1	TRBJ2-7	TRBD1	TGCGCCAGCAGTGAAGGGACAGGGTTCGCCGAGCAGTACTTC	CASSEGTGFAEQYF
.	TRBV15	TRBJ1-3	.	TGTGCCACCAGTTCACAGGGATTCTGGAACACCATATATTTT	CATSSQGFWNTIYF
.	TRBV5-1	TRBJ2-3	TRBD2	TGCGCCAGCGCTAGCGGGGGCGGGGATACGCAGTATTTT	CASASGGGDTQYF
.	TRBV5-1	TRBJ2-6	.	TGCGCCAGCAGCTTGGACAGGGTCGTTGGGGCCAACGTCCTGACTTTC	CASSLDRVVGANVLTF
.	TRBV9	TRBJ2-4	TRBD1	TGTGCCAGCAGCGTAGGCCCAGGGGGTGACATTCAGTACTTC	CASSVGPGGDIQYF
.	TRBV6-5	TRBJ2-3	.	TGTGCCAGCAGTTACTCGAGGAGGGGAGAGGCGACGCAGTATTTT	CASSYSRRGEATQYF
.	TRBV28	TRBJ2-7	TRBD1	TGTGCCACCAACAGGGGGCTACCCTACGAGCAGTACTTC	CATNRGLPYEQYF
.	TRBV4-2	TRBJ2-7	.	TGTGCCAGCAGCCAGAGGTTACTGAGCTCCTACGAGCAGTACTTC	CASSQRLLSSYEQYF
.	TRBV14	TRBJ2-1	TRBD1	TGTGCCAGCAGCCCGACAGGGGGCCCCTACAATGAGCAGTTCTTC	CASSPTGGPYNEQFF
.	TRBV12-5	TRBJ2-3	TRBD2	TGTGCTAGTGGTTTGGTAGGCGGGGGGCGAACAGATACGCAGTATTTT	CASGLVGGGRTDTQYF
.	TRBV25-1	TRBJ2-3	.	TGTGCCAGCAGCAACCCGGGTGACGATACGCAGTATTTT	CASSNPGDDTQYF
.	TRBV5-1	TRBJ2-7	.	TGCGCCAGCAGCTTGGTTTTGGAGACCTACGAGCAGTACTTC	CASSLVLETYEQYF
.	TRBV5-5	TRBJ1-1	TRBD1	TGTGCCAGCAGCACCGGACAGGGAAGGACTGAAGCTTTCTTT	CASSTGQGRTEAFF
.	TRBV9	TRBJ1-3	TRBD1	TGTGCCAGCAGCGTCCGACAGGGTGGGAATGGAAACACCATATATTTT	CASSVRQGGNGNTIYF
.	TRBV4-1	TRBJ1-2	.	TGCGCCAGCAGCCAAACGACAGAAGCTAACTATGGCTACACCTTC	CASSQTTEANYGYTF
.	TRBV9	TRBJ2-2	TRBD1	TGTGCCAGCAGCGTAGTCTTTACAGGGGGTCCTACCGGGGAGCTGTTTTTT	CASSVVFTGGPTGELFF
.	TRBV4-2	TRBJ1-2	.	TGTGCCAGCAGCCAAGATAGACTGGGGGGTGCTGGTGGGGGCTACACCTTC	CASSQDRLGGAGGGYTF
.	TRBV5-1	TRBJ2-7	TRBD1	TGCGCCAGCAGCACGGGACAGGGGGGCCTCGAGCAGTACTTC	CASSTGQGGLEQYF
.	TRBV28	TRBJ1-5	TRBD1	TGTGCCAGCACTAGGACAGGGGCTTATCAGCCCCAGCATTTT	CASTRTGAYQPQHF
once	TRBV10-2	TRBJ1-2	.	TGCGCCAGCAGTGAGGTCCAGGGGACTAACTATGGCTACACCTTC	CASSEVQGTNYGYTF
.	TRBV4-1	TRBJ1-2	TRBD1	TGCGCCAGCAGCCAGGCCCCCCGACAGGGGGATGGCTACACCTTC	CASSQAPRQGDGYTF
.	TRBV7-2	TRBJ2-3	TRBD1	TGTGCCAGCAGCGTGACAGGGTTGAAGGATACGCAGTATTTT	CASSVTGLKDTQYF
.	TRBV10-1	TRBJ2-1	TRBD2	TGCGCCAGCAGTGAGCGGACTAGCGGGGGGGCCTTGGGGCAGTTCTTC	CASSERTSGGALGQFF
once	TRBV7-6	TRBJ2-7	TRBD2	TGTGCCAGCAGCTTAGCGTACGGGGGGGGTGAGCAGTACTTC	CASSLAYGGGEQYF
.	TRBV19	TRBJ1-2	.	TGTGCCAGTAGTATAATCTCCGGACAGAACTATGGCTACACCTTC	CASSIISGQNYGYTF
few	TRBV6-5	TRBJ1-2	TRBD1	TGTGCCAGCCGTACACCGGGACAGGGTCACTATGGCTACACCTTC	CASRTPGQGHYGYTF
once	TRBV28	TRBJ2-5	TRBD1	TGTGCCAGCAGCAACAGGGGGCGGGCGGAGACCCAGTACTTC	CASSNRGRAETQYF
.	TRBV12-3/TRBV12-4	TRBJ1-1	TRBD1	TGTGCCAGCAGCCGGACAGGCGGGACTGAAGCTTTCTTT	CASSRTGGTEAFF
.	TRBV3-1/TRBV3-2	TRBJ2-3	.	TGTGCCAGCGGACAGCGCCACACAGATACGCAGTATTTT	CASGQRHTDTQYF
.	TRBV29-1	TRBJ2-7	TRBD1	TGCAGCGTTGAAGATCCCGACAGGGGGCTTAACGAGCAGTACTTC	CSVEDPDRGLNEQYF
.	TRBV19	TRBJ1-2	TRBD1	TGTGCCAGTAGATCCGTTGCGGGACAGCAGAACTATGGCTACACCTTC	CASRSVAGQQNYGYTF
.	TRBV27	TRBJ1-1	.	TGTGCCAGCAGTTTTATTTATTCGGACACTGAAGCTTTCTTT	CASSFIYSDTEAFF